This note documents a single T cell receptor beta chain sequence. CDR1 is LNHNV, CDR2 YYDKDF, per germline (reference sequence). Trimming removed 7 bases from V and 0 bases from J, with 13 bases in between. The CDR3 sequence is 14 residues long. Donors were grouped by their self-reported clinical history. Source study methods: Using reference gene primer amplification, nucleated cell counts were estimated. Method: immunoSEQ multiplex PCR; TCRdb's copy keeps in-frame clones and lacks some. V, J and clone size were drawn from that table, and D and trimming were deduced from the DNA. In the table there are hundreds of thousands of clones, approximately 91% of which are singletons. The data were obtained in a study of blood T cell repertoires in COVID-19. Across the whole study: The United States, Italy and Spain supplied acute and convalescent COVID-19 samples. Nucleic acid was either cDNA or gDNA, and it came from T cells, B-cell-depleted T cells, or PBMCs.

The receptor's source is a young woman who had recovered from COVID-19. The sequenced sample consisted of PBMCs or T cells enriched from blood (not recorded which). This rearrangement joins TRBV15 to TRBJ2-7; TRBD1 is a possible D gene (6 bases). The DNA for the CDR3 is TGTGCCACCAATAACAGGGTCAGCTCCTACGAGCAGTACTTC. Residues: CATNNRVSSYEQYF.